This is a list of T cell receptor beta chains from one sample in a study of T cell changes during pregnancy in multiple sclerosis. Assay used: immunoSEQ multiplex PCR; TCRdb lists only in-frame clones, some missing. This sample carries about 44,000 clones, approximately 96% of them seen once, and the ten largest clones take about 0.92%. Sequenced material: peripheral blood, taken in the second trimester of pregnancy. The receptors stem from a female donor with multiple sclerosis, enrolled in a pregnancy study. CDR3s include the opening cysteine and the closing phenylalanine or tryptophan. Fields, in order: CDR3 length, J gene, D gene, V gene, clone size, CDR3 protein, CDR3 DNA. D genes are given only for firm matches. Clone size, where shown, is once, few, many, or a class for clones that have expanded.

CDR3 length: 14
J gene: TRBJ1-2
D gene: TRBD1
V gene: TRBV29-1
clone size: NA
CDR3 protein: CSVEEQGPLYGYTF
CDR3 DNA: TGCAGCGTTGAAGAACAGGGGCCCTTGTATGGCTACACCTTC

CDR3 length: 16
J gene: TRBJ2-3
D gene: NA
V gene: TRBV27
clone size: NA
CDR3 protein: CASNRGGRRLTDTQYF
CDR3 DNA: TGTGCCAGCAATCGAGGGGGACGCCGGTTAACAGATACGCAGTATTTT

CDR3 length: 13
J gene: TRBJ1-2
D gene: NA
V gene: TRBV11-2
clone size: NA
CDR3 protein: CASSFNSNYGYTF
CDR3 DNA: TGTGCCAGCAGCTTTAACAGTAACTATGGCTACACCTTC

CDR3 length: 14
J gene: TRBJ2-5
D gene: TRBD2
V gene: TRBV4-1
clone size: NA
CDR3 protein: CASSPASGRETQYF
CDR3 DNA: TGCGCCAGCAGCCCCGCTAGCGGGAGAGAGACCCAGTACTTC

CDR3 length: 11
J gene: TRBJ1-1
D gene: NA
V gene: TRBV7-2
clone size: NA
CDR3 protein: CASSLGGEAFF
CDR3 DNA: TGTGCCAGCAGCTTAGGAGGTGAAGCTTTCTTT

CDR3 length: 16
J gene: TRBJ1-2
D gene: NA
V gene: TRBV28
clone size: NA
CDR3 protein: CASSSWEGQSQKGYTF
CDR3 DNA: TGTGCCAGCAGTTCCTGGGAGGGCCAGTCGCAAAAGGGCTACACCTTC

CDR3 length: 21
J gene: TRBJ2-6
D gene: TRBD1
V gene: TRBV14
clone size: NA
CDR3 protein: CASSHRLQGQGRTSGANVLTF
CDR3 DNA: TGTGCCAGCAGCCACCGCCTCCAGGGACAGGGGAGAACCTCTGGGGCCAACGTCCTGACTTTC

CDR3 length: 16
J gene: TRBJ1-1
D gene: NA
V gene: TRBV4-2
clone size: NA
CDR3 protein: CASSRIGGFMNTEAFF
CDR3 DNA: TGTGCCAGCAGCCGGATAGGGGGATTCATGAACACTGAAGCTTTCTTT

CDR3 length: 11
J gene: TRBJ1-1
D gene: NA
V gene: TRBV4-1
clone size: NA
CDR3 protein: CASSSRTEAFF
CDR3 DNA: TGCGCCAGCAGCTCCCGGACTGAAGCTTTCTTT

CDR3 length: 13
J gene: TRBJ1-2
D gene: TRBD1
V gene: TRBV6-1
clone size: NA
CDR3 protein: CASSLTGGLGYTF
CDR3 DNA: TGTGCCAGCAGTCTTACAGGGGGGCTTGGCTACACCTTC

CDR3 length: 15
J gene: TRBJ2-1
D gene: NA
V gene: TRBV7-3
clone size: NA
CDR3 protein: CASSLLGSSYNEQFF
CDR3 DNA: TGTGCCAGCAGCTTGCTGGGGAGCTCCTACAATGAGCAGTTCTTC

CDR3 length: 15
J gene: TRBJ1-5
D gene: TRBD1
V gene: TRBV18
clone size: NA
CDR3 protein: CASSLRDRVDQPQHF
CDR3 DNA: TGTGCCAGCTCACTCCGGGACAGGGTGGACCAGCCCCAGCATTTT

CDR3 length: 17
J gene: TRBJ1-5
D gene: NA
V gene: TRBV10-1
clone size: NA
CDR3 protein: CASSESTWREDNQPQHF
CDR3 DNA: TGCGCCAGCAGTGAGAGTACGTGGAGGGAAGACAATCAGCCCCAGCATTTT

CDR3 length: 15
J gene: TRBJ2-5
D gene: TRBD2
V gene: TRBV28
clone size: once
CDR3 protein: CASSYGTSWWETQYF
CDR3 DNA: TGTGCCAGCAGCTATGGGACTAGCTGGTGGGAGACCCAGTACTTC

CDR3 length: 13
J gene: TRBJ1-2
D gene: NA
V gene: TRBV7-6
clone size: NA
CDR3 protein: CASSLVQGNGYTF
CDR3 DNA: TGTGCCAGCAGCTTAGTCCAGGGAAATGGCTACACCTTC

CDR3 length: 13
J gene: TRBJ1-1
D gene: NA
V gene: TRBV28
clone size: NA
CDR3 protein: CASSGRGKTEAFF
CDR3 DNA: TGTGCCAGCAGTGGAAGGGGGAAGACTGAAGCTTTCTTT